The subject of this entry is one T cell receptor (beta chain). RNA totalling roughly 0.5 to 1 ug underwent reverse transcription with random hexamers. TCRdb processed the immunoSEQ multiplex PCR reads anew with MiXCR; each CDR3 protein has one entry. Among about 440,000 distinct CDR3 sequences, around 83% were seen once, and the ten largest hold about 0.12%. These data belong to a study of CD8 T cells in Susac syndrome. This CDR3 is built from 15 residues. Deletions cut 3 bases from V and 2 bases from J, with 17 bases between. Germline V gene lookup returns CDR1 DFQATT and CDR2 SNEGSKA (reference sequence). FACS was used to enrich TEMRA cells, whereas the CD8+ and CD4+ T cells were obtained by negative isolation.

Sample: CD8+ T cells from PBMCs. This sequence originates from a human donor with multiple sclerosis. V is TRBV20-1 and J is TRBJ2-7, with D perhaps assigned TRBD1 or TRBD2 (5 bases each). In nucleotides, the CDR3 is TGCAGTGCTAGTGATCCCAGGGAGAGGCCCTACGAGCAGTACTTC. It is translated as CSASDPRERPYEQYF.